This T cell receptor beta chain was identified during a study of cytomegalovirus exposure and HLA in healthy donors. Study information: HLA-typed donors were the source of 86 million or so unique TCRs held in an early data release.

Germline CDR1 reads SNHLY; CDR2 reads FYNNEI. The CDR3 is 13 residues long. Trimming stripped 6 bases from V and 4 bases from J, with 13 bases between. As regards this clone: Its specificity is unknown.

Primers included in the PCR were 60 Vbeta and 13 Jbeta primers. Some clones are missing from TCRdb's copy, which holds only in-frame ones; the method was immunoSEQ multiplex PCR. Of about 210,000 clones in the sample, 75% to 90% were seen once. Study outcomes and limitations: Productive status was seen about 87% or about 30% of the time for most TCR beta V segments in an earlier analysis.

The sample comprised PBMCs. The TCR originated in a woman aged 25 to 45 in good health and CMV-seronegative. V is TRBV2 and J is TRBJ2-7, with TRBD1 as a possible D gene (5 bases). The CDR3 loop is CASRSPDIYEQYF. The CDR3 DNA is TGTGCCAGCAGGAGCCCGGACATTTACGAGCAGTACTTC. The complete variable domain, with remaining parts taken from reference TRBV2 and TRBJ2-7, reads EPEVTQTPSHQVTQMGQEVILRCVPISNHLYFYWYRQILGQKVEFLVSFYNNEISEKSEIFDDQFSVERPDGSNFTLKIRSTKLEDSAMYFCASRSPDIYEQYFGPGTRLTVT.